This T cell receptor (beta chain) was retrieved from a study of blood T cell repertoires in COVID-19. V gave up 5 bases and J gave up 0 bases; unmatched junction bases: 4. In germline, CDR1 is LGHDT, CDR2 YNNKEL (reference sequence). This CDR3 comprises 15 residues. Clones were sequenced by immunoSEQ multiplex PCR, and TCRdb holds only the in-frame ones, with some missing. The sample lists roughly 140,000 clones, roughly 84% occurring once. The sample comprised peripheral blood. V and J are TRBV3-1 (or the pseudogene TRBV3-2) and TRBJ1-3; 7 nucleotides align to TRBD1. This TCR was recovered from a human donor in a cohort sampled during active COVID-19. The CDR3 DNA reads TGTGCCAGCAGCGCTGGACAGGCCTCTGGAAACACCATATATTTT. Amino acids: CASSAGQASGNTIYF.